Each of the 3 T cell receptor beta chains below was sequenced from the same sample in a study of CD8+ T cells in alopecia areata. The authors extracted RNA and reverse transcribed it into cDNA as the sequencing template. Profiled with immunoSEQ multiplex PCR; TCRdb holds only in-frame clones, not every one. The table lists 100,000 to 150,000 clones, around 60% of them singletons. The material sequenced was CD4+ T cells sorted from blood, taken at week 0. Receptors were obtained from a human donor with alopecia areata.

The CDR3 DNA sequence: TGTGCCAACTCGAATTACAGGGTATATGAAAAACTGTTTTTT. Protein product: CANSNYRVYEKLFF. The chain combines TRBV9 with TRBJ1-4; possible D gene TRBD1, 6 bases. The V gene lost 9 bases and the J gene lost 6 bases, with 18 bases spanning the gap. The CDR3 is 14 residues long. Germline V gene data show CDR1 as SGDLS and CDR2 as YYNGEE. Full variable domain (rest looked up from reference TRBV9 and TRBJ1-4): DSGVTQTPKHLITATGQRVTLRCSPRSGDLSVYWYQQSLDQGLQFLIQYYNGEERAKGNILERFSAQQFPDLHSELNLSSLELGDSALYFCANSNYRVYEKLFFGSGTQLSVL.

The CDR3 region is CASSLSGGLKNTEAFF. In DNA form, the CDR3 reads TGTGCCAGCAGCTTATCCGGGGGGCTGAAGAACACTGAAGCTTTCTTT. This sequence joins TRBV7-3 and TRBJ1-1, with TRBD1 as a possible D gene (6 bases). The CDR3 sequence is 16 residues long. Germline loops: CDR1 SGHTA, CDR2 FQGTGA. The V gene lost 2 bases and the J gene lost 1 base, with 14 bases spanning the gap.

The V and J genes are TRBV9 and TRBJ1-1; D gene uncertain. The CDR3 length is 14 residues. The germline V gene has CDR1 SGDLS and CDR2 YYNGEE. V was shortened by 0 bases and J by 1 base, with 7 bases between the two germline ends. CDR3 amino acids: CASSVGWANTEAFF. CDR3 in DNA: TGTGCCAGCAGCGTAGGCTGGGCGAACACTGAAGCTTTCTTT.